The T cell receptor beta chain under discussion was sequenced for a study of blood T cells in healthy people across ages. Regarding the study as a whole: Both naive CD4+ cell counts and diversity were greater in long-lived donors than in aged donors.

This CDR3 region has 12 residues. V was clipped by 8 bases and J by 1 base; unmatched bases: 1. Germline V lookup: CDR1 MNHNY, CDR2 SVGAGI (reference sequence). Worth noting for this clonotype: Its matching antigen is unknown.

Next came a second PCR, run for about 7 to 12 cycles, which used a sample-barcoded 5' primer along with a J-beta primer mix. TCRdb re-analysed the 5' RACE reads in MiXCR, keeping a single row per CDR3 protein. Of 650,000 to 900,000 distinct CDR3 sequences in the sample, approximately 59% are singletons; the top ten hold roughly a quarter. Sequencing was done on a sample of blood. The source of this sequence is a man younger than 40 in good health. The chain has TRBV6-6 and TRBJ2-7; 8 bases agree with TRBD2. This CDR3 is CASREGSYEQYF. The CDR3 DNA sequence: TGTGCCAGCCGGGAGGGGTCCTACGAGCAGTACTTC.